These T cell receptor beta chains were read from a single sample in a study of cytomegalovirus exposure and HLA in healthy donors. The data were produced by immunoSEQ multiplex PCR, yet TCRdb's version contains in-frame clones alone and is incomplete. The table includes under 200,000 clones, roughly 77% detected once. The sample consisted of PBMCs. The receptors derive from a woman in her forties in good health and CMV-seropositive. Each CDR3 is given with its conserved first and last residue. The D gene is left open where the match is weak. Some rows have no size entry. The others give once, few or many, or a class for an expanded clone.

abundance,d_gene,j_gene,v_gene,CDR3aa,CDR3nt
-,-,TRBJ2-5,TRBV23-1,CASGELGGGETQYF,TGCGCCAGCGGCGAACTAGGGGGTGGGGAGACCCAGTACTTC
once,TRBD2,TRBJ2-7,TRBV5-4,CASSLVLAGGPWGEQYF,TGTGCCAGCAGCTTGGTACTAGCGGGAGGGCCCTGGGGCGAGCAGTACTTC
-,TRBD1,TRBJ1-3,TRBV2,CASSKDRLKSGNTIYF,TGTGCCAGCAGTAAGGACAGGCTTAAGTCTGGAAACACCATATATTTT
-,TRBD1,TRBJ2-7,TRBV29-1,CSVETGLTGDGPGGEQYF,TGCAGCGTTGAGACGGGGCTGACAGGGGACGGTCCTGGGGGGGAGCAGTACTTC
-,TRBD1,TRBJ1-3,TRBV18,CASSPRQGRNTIYF,TGTGCCAGCTCACCGAGACAGGGGAGGAACACCATATATTTT
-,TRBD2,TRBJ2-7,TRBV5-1,CASRLAGEIYEQYF,TGCGCCAGCAGACTAGCGGGAGAAATCTACGAGCAGTACTTC
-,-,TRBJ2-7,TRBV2,CASSVFPTPMYEQYF,TGTGCCAGCAGTGTTTTTCCGACTCCTATGTACGAGCAGTACTTC
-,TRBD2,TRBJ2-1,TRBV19,CASSFGGSYNEQFF,TGTGCCAGTAGTTTCGGGGGGTCCTACAATGAGCAGTTCTTC
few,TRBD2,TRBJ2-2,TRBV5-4,CASSQTSTAGENTGELFF,TGCGCCAGCAGCCAGACTAGTACGGCGGGAGAGAACACCGGGGAGCTGTTTTTT
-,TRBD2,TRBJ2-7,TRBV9,CASSVGAGVVGYEQYF,TGTGCCAGCAGCGTAGGCGCGGGAGTAGTGGGGTACGAGCAGTACTTC
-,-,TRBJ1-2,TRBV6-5,CASSYTAGSQGYTF,TGTGCCAGCAGTTACACTGCAGGGTCTCAGGGCTACACCTTC
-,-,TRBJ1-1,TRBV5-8,CASSLGHGNTEAFF,TGTGCCAGCAGCCTAGGACACGGGAACACTGAAGCTTTCTTT
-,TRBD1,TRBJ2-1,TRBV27,CASSSSGTGTYNEQFF,TGTGCCAGCAGTTCATCCGGGACAGGGACCTACAATGAGCAGTTCTTC
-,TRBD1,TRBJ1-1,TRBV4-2,CASSLHRTGTYTEAFF,TGTGCCAGCAGCCTACACAGGACAGGGACGTACACTGAAGCTTTCTTT
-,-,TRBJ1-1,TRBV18,CASSPREDMNTEAFF,TGTGCCAGCTCACCACGTGAGGACATGAACACTGAAGCTTTCTTT
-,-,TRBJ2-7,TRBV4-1,CASSQGSSGTPHYEQYF,TGCGCCAGCAGCCAAGGTTCCTCCGGGACACCCCACTACGAGCAGTACTTC
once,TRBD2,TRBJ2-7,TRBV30,CALHGLAGDEQYF,TGTGCCTTGCATGGACTAGCGGGAGACGAGCAGTACTTC
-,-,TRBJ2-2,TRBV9,CASSSGSGELFF,TGTGCCAGCAGCTCAGGGTCCGGGGAGCTGTTTTTT
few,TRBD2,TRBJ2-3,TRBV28,CASTPQGLASSTDTQYF,TGTGCCAGCACCCCCCAGGGACTAGCGTCGAGCACAGATACGCAGTATTTT
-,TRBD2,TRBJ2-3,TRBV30,CAWASGSTDTQYF,TGTGCCTGGGCTAGCGGGAGCACAGATACGCAGTATTTT
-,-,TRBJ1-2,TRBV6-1,CASRDFNLFGYTF,TGTGCCAGCAGGGACTTTAACCTTTTTGGCTACACCTTC
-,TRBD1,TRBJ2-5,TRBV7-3,CASSIRQGAQETQYF,TGTGCCAGCAGCATTCGACAGGGAGCCCAAGAGACCCAGTACTTC
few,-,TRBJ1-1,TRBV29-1,CSARYGGGTEAFF,TGCAGCGCACGGTATGGGGGGGGCACTGAAGCTTTCTTT
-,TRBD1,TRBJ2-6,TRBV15,CATSRDRGSGANVLTF,TGTGCCACCAGCAGGGACAGGGGCTCTGGGGCCAACGTCCTGACTTTC
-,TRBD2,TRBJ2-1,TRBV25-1,CASRGTSGSRNEQFF,TGTGCCAGCAGGGGGACTAGCGGTAGCAGGAATGAGCAGTTCTTC
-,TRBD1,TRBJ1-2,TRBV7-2,CASSLETGQGRAGYTF,TGTGCCAGCAGCTTAGAAACGGGACAGGGGCGTGCTGGCTACACCTTC
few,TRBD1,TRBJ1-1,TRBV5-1,CASSPRTGIKNTEAFF,TGCGCCAGCAGCCCCAGGACAGGTATAAAGAACACTGAAGCTTTCTTT
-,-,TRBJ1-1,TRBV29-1,CSGVLGGTEAFF,TGCAGCGGCGTTCTGGGGGGGACTGAAGCTTTCTTT
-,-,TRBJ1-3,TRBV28,CASSLWSSGNTIYF,TGTGCCAGCAGTTTGTGGAGCTCTGGAAACACCATATATTTT
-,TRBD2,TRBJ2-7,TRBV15,CATSRDTAGGYEQYF,TGTGCCACCAGCAGAGATACTGCGGGGGGCTACGAGCAGTACTTC
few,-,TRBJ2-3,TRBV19,CASSSSRTAQYF,TGTGCCAGTAGTTCATCCAGGACAGCGCAGTATTTT
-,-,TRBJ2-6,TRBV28,CASSLPSSGANVLTF,TGTGCCAGCAGTTTACCCAGCTCTGGGGCCAACGTCCTGACTTTC
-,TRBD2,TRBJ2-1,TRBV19,CASSSGLADPRDEQFF,TGTGCCAGTAGTTCTGGACTAGCGGATCCGCGCGATGAGCAGTTCTTC
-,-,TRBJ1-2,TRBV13,CASSLGRGRGNYGYTF,TGTGCCAGCAGCTTAGGCCGTGGCAGGGGTAACTATGGCTACACCTTC
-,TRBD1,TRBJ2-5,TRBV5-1,CASSLVPGTGETQYF,TGCGCCAGCAGCTTGGTCCCCGGGACAGGAGAGACCCAGTACTTC
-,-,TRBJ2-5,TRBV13,CASSPPGPQETQYF,TGTGCCAGCAGCCCCCCTGGGCCACAAGAGACCCAGTACTTC
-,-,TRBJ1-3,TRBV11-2,CASSTQGYTIYF,TGTGCCAGCAGCACGCAGGGGTACACCATATATTTT
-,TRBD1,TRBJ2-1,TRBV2,CASSGTGWNNEQFF,TGTGCCAGCAGTGGGACAGGGTGGAACAATGAGCAGTTCTTC
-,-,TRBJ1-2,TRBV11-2,CASSQGGLYGYTF,TGTGCCAGCAGCCAAGGGGGTCTTTATGGCTACACCTTC
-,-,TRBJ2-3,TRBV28,CASSPHQEGTDTQYF,TGTGCCAGCAGTCCCCACCAGGAGGGCACAGATACGCAGTATTTT
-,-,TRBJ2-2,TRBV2,CASSNGLNTGELFF,TGTGCCAGCAGCAACGGACTAAACACCGGGGAGCTGTTTTTT
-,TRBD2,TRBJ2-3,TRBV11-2,CASSFEAGLNTDTQYF,TGTGCCAGCAGCTTCGAAGCGGGACTTAACACAGATACGCAGTATTTT
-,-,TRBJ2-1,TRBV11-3,CASSFGVGSYNEQFF,TGTGCCAGCAGCTTCGGGGTTGGGTCCTACAATGAGCAGTTCTTC
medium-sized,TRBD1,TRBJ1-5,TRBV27,CASTPGGTDYQPQHF,TGTGCCAGCACCCCCGGAGGGACAGACTATCAGCCCCAGCATTTT
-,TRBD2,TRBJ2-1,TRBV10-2,CASSGALEQFF,TGCGCCAGTAGCGGGGCCCTGGAGCAGTTCTTC
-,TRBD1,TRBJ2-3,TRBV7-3,CASSSQGAGVDTQYF,TGTGCCAGCAGCTCACAGGGGGCGGGGGTAGATACGCAGTATTTT